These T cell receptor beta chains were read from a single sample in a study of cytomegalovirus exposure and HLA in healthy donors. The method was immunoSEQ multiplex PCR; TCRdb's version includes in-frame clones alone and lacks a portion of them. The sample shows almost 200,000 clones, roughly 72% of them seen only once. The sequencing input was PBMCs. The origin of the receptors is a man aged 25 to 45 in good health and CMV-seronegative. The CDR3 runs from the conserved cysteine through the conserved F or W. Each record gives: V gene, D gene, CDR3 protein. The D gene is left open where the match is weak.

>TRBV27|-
CASSFGMNTEAFF
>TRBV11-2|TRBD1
CASSLLQGASGNTIYF
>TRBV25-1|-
CASGTGKVNTEAFF
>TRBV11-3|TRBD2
CASSLDGTSGTDTQYF
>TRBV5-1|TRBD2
CASTTRTSGSDEQFF
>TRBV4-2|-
CASSLSSTSTDTQYF
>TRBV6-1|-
CASSDRGNEKLFF
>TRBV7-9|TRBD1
CASSSTGGNQPQHF
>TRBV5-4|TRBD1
CASSAGQGGFTEAFF
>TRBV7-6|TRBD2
CASSPRTSGGDSYNEQFF
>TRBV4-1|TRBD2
CASSQDASGNEQFF
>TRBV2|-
CATRQDTEAFF
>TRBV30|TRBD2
CAWSVAGDTQYF
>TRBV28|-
CASEKLNTQYF
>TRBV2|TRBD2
CASSVNSGSAYNEQFF
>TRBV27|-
CASSFFQGNRAFF
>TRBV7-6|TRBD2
CASSSGSGSNTGELFF
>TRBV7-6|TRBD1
CASSLLLPTGVTGELFF
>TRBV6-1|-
CASSAIGGGSTDTQYF
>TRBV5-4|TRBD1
CASSLGDRGTDTQYF
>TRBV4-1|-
CASSQMTGIQLYGYTF
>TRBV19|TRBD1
CASSMWQGASGANVLTF
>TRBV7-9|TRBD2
CASSVGTSEQYF